These 17 T cell receptor beta chains came from one sample sequenced in a study of blood T cell repertoires in COVID-19. Clones were read by immunoSEQ multiplex PCR, and TCRdb kept only the in-frame ones, dropping some. The data show around 170,000 clones, approximately 80% seen once. Sequenced: PBMCs or T cells enriched from blood (not recorded which). These receptor sequences come from a man aged 55 to 69 who had been exposed to COVID-19.

The genes are TRBV9 and TRBJ2-7; D may be TRBD1 (7 bases). V lost 3 bases, J lost 5 bases, and 30 bases lay in between. The CDR3 has 19 amino acids. The germline gives CDR1 SGDLS, CDR2 YYNGEE. CDR3 nucleotides: TGTGCCAGCAGCGAGAGAGAGCCCAGTTCGTGGCAGGGGGGCGACGAGCAGTACTTC. This encodes CASSEREPSSWQGGDEQYF.

The chain has TRBV5-1 and TRBJ2-7; 8 nucleotides line up with TRBD1. The ends lost 0 bases at V and 3 bases at J; junction bases unmatched: 2. There are 14 residues in the CDR3. Looked up from germline, CDR1 is SGHRS and CDR2 is YFSETQ. The CDR3 protein is CASSLDTGGYEQYF. CDR3 nucleotides: TGCGCCAGCAGCTTGGACACAGGGGGCTACGAGCAGTACTTC.

The genes are TRBV11-2 and TRBJ2-7; the match to TRBD2 covers 8 bases. This CDR3 spans 15 amino acids. The germline CDR1 and CDR2 sequences are SGHAT and FQNNGV. The J segment lost 6 bases and the V segment lost 4 bases, leaving 11 bases of the junction unmatched. The CDR3, as DNA: TGTGCCAGCAGCTCACAGCGGGAGACGGCCAGCGAGCAGTACTTC. Translation gives CASSSQRETASEQYF.

This chain joins TRBV5-1 and TRBJ2-2, with 14 bases fitting TRBD2. V gave up 4 bases and J gave up 7 bases; unmatched junction bases: 3. The germline V gene encodes CDR1 SGHRS and CDR2 YFSETQ. This CDR3 comprises 15 residues. CDR3 in amino acids: CASSTGLAGDGELFF. As DNA, the CDR3 is TGCGCCAGCAGCACGGGACTAGCGGGAGACGGGGAGCTGTTTTTT.

In this sample, this clone turned up a few times. The genes are TRBV7-2 and TRBJ1-3; D is possibly TRBD1 (6 bases). CDR1 SGHTA and CDR2 FQGNSA come from the germline V gene. Trimming stripped 7 bases from V and 2 bases from J, with 15 bases between. The CDR3 has 15 amino acids. CDR3 region: CASNRDGQAGNTIYF. CDR3 coding DNA: TGTGCCAGCAACAGGGACGGTCAAGCTGGAAACACCATATATTTT.

This clone was seen ten or more times. The rearrangement joins TRBV6-5 to TRBJ2-7; D is perhaps TRBD1 (5 bases). Looked up from germline, CDR1 is MNHEY and CDR2 is SVGAGI. V lost 4 bases, J lost 2 bases, and 18 bases lay in between. This CDR3 comprises 16 residues. The CDR3 nucleotides are TGTGCCAGCAGTTCCGGCGGCAGGGCGGTGCCCTACGAGCAGTACTTC. Encoded protein: CASSSGGRAVPYEQYF.

The V gene is TRBV3-1 (or the pseudogene TRBV3-2), the J gene TRBJ2-7, with 11 bases identical to TRBD2. Germline loops: CDR1 LGHDT, CDR2 YNNKEL (reference sequence). The CDR3 totals 15 residues. Trimming at V came to 5 bases and at J to 6 bases, leaving 9 bases not matched to a gene. The CDR3 DNA sequence: TGTGCCAGCAGCACGGGACTAGCGGAATGGACCGAGCAGTACTTC. This sequence encodes CASSTGLAEWTEQYF.

The chain employs TRBV25-1 and TRBJ1-6, with D possibly TRBD1 on 6 matching bases. In germline, CDR1 is MGHDK, CDR2 SYGVNS. There are 14 residues in the CDR3. Trimming shortened V by 6 bases and J by 7 bases, and 13 bases separated the two germline ends. The CDR3: CASRTGTLNSPLHF. The CDR3 nucleotides read TGTGCCAGCAGGACAGGAACGCTAAATTCACCCCTCCACTTT.

This rearrangement joins TRBV5-6 to TRBJ2-3; no definite D call. V was clipped by 4 bases and J by 2 bases, with 14 bases between them. The CDR3 consists of 15 residues. Germline CDR1 SGHDT, CDR2 YYEEEE. The CDR3 reads CASSRVFPPTDTQYF. The CDR3 nucleotides read TGTGCCAGCAGCCGGGTCTTCCCACCCACAGATACGCAGTATTTT.

The genes are TRBV18 and TRBJ1-3; D uncertain. V dropped 6 bases and J dropped 2 bases, with 14 bases sitting between them. The germline V gene has CDR1 KGHSH and CDR2 LQKENI. The CDR3 sequence is 15 residues long. CDR3 sequence reads: CASSPRRSAGNTIYF. For the CDR3, the DNA is TGTGCCAGCTCCCCGAGGAGGTCCGCTGGAAACACCATATATTTT.

The V and J genes are TRBV27 and TRBJ1-6; TRBD1 might be the D (5 bases). The CDR3 is 14 residues long. Per the germline V gene, CDR1 is MNHEY and CDR2 is SMNVEV (reference sequence). V lost 4 bases and J 10 bases, leaving 14 bases between the germline ends. The CDR3 DNA follows: TGTGCCAGCAGTTCTCAGGGAAAGGGCTCACCCCTCCACTTT. Translation gives CASSSQGKGSPLHF.

The CDR3 DNA follows: TGTGCCAGCAGCTCGACAGGGAGAGGATCCTACGAGCAGTACTTC. Its translation: CASSSTGRGSYEQYF. The chain is built from TRBV7-9 and TRBJ2-7, with 7 nucleotides matching TRBD1. The trim removed 4 bases at V and 1 base at J, leaving 7 bases unmatched. From germline, CDR1 is SEHNR and CDR2 FQNEAQ (reference sequence). CDR3 length equals 15 residues.

This chain uses TRBV5-1 with TRBJ2-5; D may be TRBD1 (6 bases). V lost 4 bases, J lost 5 bases, and 12 bases lay in between. CDR1 and CDR2 (germline): SGHRS, YFSETQ. The CDR3 runs to 13 residues. CDR3: CASSPTGYETQYF. The CDR3 nucleotides are TGCGCCAGCAGCCCCACAGGGTACGAGACCCAGTACTTC.

The chain carries TRBV7-8 and TRBJ1-1; maybe TRBD1 (5 bases). Germline CDR1 SGHVS, CDR2 FQNEAQ. CDR3 length: 13 residues. Trimming removed 4 bases at V and 4 bases at J, with 10 bases between. CDR3: CASSSGWSTEAFF. The CDR3, as DNA: TGTGCCAGCAGCTCAGGGTGGAGCACTGAAGCTTTCTTT. The entire variable domain, with the rest obtained from reference TRBV7-8 and TRBJ1-1, is as follows: GAGVSQSPRYKVAKRGQDVALRCDPISGHVSLFWYQQALGQGPEFLTYFQNEAQLDKSGLPSDRFFAERPEGSVSTLKIQRTQQEDSAVYLCASSSGWSTEAFFGQGTRLTVV.

CDR3 DNA: TGTGCCAGCTCACTGGACAGCCATGAAAAACTGTTTTTT. As protein: CASSLDSHEKLFF. The rearrangement uses TRBV18 and TRBJ1-4; D may be TRBD1 (6 bases). Looked up from germline, CDR1 is KGHSH and CDR2 is LQKENI. The CDR3 contains 13 residues. The V and J ends lost 4 bases and 6 bases respectively, with 9 bases between them.

J is TRBJ2-1 and V is TRBV6-2 or TRBV6-3; 12 bases are a match to TRBD2. The CDR3 extends over 14 amino acids. Germline CDR1 reads MNHEY; CDR2 reads SVGEGT. The ends lost 4 bases at V and 8 bases at J; junction bases unmatched: 3. The DNA of the CDR3 is TGTGCCAGCAGTTGGACTAGCGGGACTTATGAGCAGTTCTTC. The encoded protein is CASSWTSGTYEQFF.

This chain connects TRBV27 to TRBJ2-2; D is possibly TRBD2 (6 bases). CDR1 and CDR2 (germline): MNHEY, SMNVEV (reference sequence). This CDR3 comprises 15 residues. With 1 base removed from V and 5 bases from J, the gap between germline ends came to 11 bases. The DNA for the CDR3 is TGTGCCAGCAGTTTATATCCAGGGAGGACCGGGGAGCTGTTTTTT. Amino acids: CASSLYPGRTGELFF.